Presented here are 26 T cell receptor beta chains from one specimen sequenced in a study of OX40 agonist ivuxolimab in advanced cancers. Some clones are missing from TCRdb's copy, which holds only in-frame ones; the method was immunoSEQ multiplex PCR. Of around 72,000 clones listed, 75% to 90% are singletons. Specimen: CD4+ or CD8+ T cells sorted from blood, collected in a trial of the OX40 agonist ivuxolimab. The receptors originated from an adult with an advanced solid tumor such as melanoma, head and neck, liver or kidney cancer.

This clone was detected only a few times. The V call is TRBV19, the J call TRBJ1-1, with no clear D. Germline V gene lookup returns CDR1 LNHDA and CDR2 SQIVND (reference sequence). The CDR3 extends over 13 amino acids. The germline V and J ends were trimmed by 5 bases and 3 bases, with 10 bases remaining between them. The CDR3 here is CASSWTEDTEAFF. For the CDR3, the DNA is TGTGCCAGTAGTTGGACTGAGGACACTGAAGCTTTCTTT.

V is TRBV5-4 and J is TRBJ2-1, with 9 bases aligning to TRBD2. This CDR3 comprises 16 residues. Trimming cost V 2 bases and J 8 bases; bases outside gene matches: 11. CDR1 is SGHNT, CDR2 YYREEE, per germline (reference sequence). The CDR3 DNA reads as TGTGCCAGCAGCTTCTACGTACTAGCGGGTAGGGATGAGCAGTTCTTC. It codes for CASSFYVLAGRDEQFF.

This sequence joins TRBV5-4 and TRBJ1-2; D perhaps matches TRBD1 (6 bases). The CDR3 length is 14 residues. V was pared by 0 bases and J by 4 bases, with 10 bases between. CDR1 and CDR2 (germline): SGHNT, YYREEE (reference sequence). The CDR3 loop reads CASSLGQGSYGYTF. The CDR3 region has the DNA TGTGCCAGCAGCTTGGGCCAGGGGAGCTATGGCTACACCTTC. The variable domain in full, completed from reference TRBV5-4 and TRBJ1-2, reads ETGVTQSPTHLIKTRGQQVTLRCSSQSGHNTVSWYQQALGQGPQFIFQYYREEENGRGNFPPRFSGLQFPNYSSELNVNALELDDSALYLCASSLGQGSYGYTFGSGTRLTVV.

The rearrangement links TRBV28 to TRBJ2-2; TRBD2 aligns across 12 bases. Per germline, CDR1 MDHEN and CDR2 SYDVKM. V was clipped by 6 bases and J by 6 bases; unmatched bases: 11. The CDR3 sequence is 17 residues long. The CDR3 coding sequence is TGTGCCAGCAGCCGCATCAAGACTAGCGGGGGTTCCGGGGAGCTGTTTTTT. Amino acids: CASSRIKTSGGSGELFF.

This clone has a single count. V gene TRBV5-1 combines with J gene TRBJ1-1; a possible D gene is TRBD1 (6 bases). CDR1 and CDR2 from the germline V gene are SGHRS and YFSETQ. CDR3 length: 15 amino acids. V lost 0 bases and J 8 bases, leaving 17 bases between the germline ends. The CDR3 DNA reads TGCGCCAGCAGCTTGGAGCGGGGGCCGCGGGGGGAAGCTTTCTTT. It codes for CASSLERGPRGEAFF. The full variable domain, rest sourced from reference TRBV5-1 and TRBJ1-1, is KAGVTQTPRYLIKTRGQQVTLSCSPISGHRSVSWYQQTPGQGLQFLFEYFSETQRNKGNFPGRFSGRQFSNSRSEMNVSTLELGDSALYLCASSLERGPRGEAFFGQGTRLTVV.

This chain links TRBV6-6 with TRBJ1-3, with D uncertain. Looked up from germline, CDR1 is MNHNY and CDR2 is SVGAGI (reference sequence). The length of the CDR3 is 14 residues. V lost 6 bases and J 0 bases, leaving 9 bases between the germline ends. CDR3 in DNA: TGTGCCAGCAGCCGACTGGGCTCTGGAAACACCATATATTTT. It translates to CASSRLGSGNTIYF.

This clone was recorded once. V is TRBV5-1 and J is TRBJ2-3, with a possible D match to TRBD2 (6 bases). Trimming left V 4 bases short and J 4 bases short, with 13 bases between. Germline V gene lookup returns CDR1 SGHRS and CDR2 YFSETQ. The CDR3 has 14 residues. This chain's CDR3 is CASSPTSFADTQYF. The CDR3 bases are TGCGCCAGCAGCCCAACTAGCTTCGCAGATACGCAGTATTTT.

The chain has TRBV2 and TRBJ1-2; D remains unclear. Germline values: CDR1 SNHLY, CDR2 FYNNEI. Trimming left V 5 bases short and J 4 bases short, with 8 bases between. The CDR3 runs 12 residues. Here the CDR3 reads CASSRGAYGYTF. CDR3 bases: TGTGCCAGCAGTAGAGGCGCCTATGGCTACACCTTC.

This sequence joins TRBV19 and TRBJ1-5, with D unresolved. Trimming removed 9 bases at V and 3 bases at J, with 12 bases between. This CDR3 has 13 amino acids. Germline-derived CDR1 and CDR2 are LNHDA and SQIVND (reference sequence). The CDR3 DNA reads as TGTGCCAGCAGTTCCTACCCCAATCAGCCCCAGCATTTT. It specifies CASSSYPNQPQHF.

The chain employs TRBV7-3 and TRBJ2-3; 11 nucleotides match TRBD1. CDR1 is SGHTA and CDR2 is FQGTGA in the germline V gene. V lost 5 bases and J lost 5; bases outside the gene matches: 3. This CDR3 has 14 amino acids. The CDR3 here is CASSKGQGVDTQYF. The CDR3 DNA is TGTGCCAGCAGCAAGGGACAGGGGGTAGATACGCAGTATTTT.

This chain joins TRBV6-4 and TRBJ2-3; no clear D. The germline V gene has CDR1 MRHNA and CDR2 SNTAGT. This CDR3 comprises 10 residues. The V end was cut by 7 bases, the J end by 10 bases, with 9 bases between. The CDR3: CASIPDSQYF. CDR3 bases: TGTGCCAGCATTCCCGACTCGCAGTATTTT.

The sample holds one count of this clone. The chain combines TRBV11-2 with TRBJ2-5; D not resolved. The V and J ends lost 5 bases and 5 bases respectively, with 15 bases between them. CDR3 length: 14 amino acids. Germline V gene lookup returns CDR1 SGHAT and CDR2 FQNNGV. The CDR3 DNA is TGTGCCAGCAGCCCCCGCCTGACCAAGGAGACCCAGTACTTC. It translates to CASSPRLTKETQYF. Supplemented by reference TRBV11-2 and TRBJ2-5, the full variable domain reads EAGVAQSPRYKIIEKRQSVAFWCNPISGHATLYWYQQILGQGPKLLIQFQNNGVVDDSQLPKDRFSAERLKGVDSTLKIQPAKLEDSAVYLCASSPRLTKETQYFGPGTRLLVL.

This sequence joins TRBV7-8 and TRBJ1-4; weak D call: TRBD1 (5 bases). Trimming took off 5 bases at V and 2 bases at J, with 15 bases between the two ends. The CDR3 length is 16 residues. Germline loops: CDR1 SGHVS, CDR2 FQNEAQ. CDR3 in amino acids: CASSPLRGRTNEKLFF. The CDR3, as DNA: TGTGCCAGCAGCCCCCTAAGGGGAAGGACTAATGAAAAACTGTTTTTT.

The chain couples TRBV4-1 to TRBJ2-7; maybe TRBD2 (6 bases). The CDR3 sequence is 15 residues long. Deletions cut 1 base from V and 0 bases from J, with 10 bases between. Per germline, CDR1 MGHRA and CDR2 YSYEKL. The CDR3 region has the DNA TGCGCCAGCAGCCAAGGGGGTAGCGGCTCCTACGAGCAGTACTTC. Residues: CASSQGGSGSYEQYF.

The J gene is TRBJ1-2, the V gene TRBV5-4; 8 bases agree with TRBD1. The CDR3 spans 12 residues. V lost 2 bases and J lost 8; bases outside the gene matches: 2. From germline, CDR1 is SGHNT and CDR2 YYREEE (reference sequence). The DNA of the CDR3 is TGTGCCAGCAGCTTCCGGGACAGGGGCTACACCTTC. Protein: CASSFRDRGYTF.

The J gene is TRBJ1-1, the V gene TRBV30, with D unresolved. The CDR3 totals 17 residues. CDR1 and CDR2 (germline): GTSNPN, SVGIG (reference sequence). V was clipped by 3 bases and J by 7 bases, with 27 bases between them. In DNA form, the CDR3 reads TGTGCCTGGAGCGCCGGTCTCACGGTAGGGAGGTTTAATGAAGCTTTCTTT. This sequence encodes CAWSAGLTVGRFNEAFF.

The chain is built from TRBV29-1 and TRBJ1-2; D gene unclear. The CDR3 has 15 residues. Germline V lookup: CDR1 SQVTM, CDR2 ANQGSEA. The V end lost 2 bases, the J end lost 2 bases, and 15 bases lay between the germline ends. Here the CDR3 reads CSVEPRQRANYGYTF. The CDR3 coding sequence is TGCAGCGTTGAACCAAGGCAGAGAGCCAACTATGGCTACACCTTC.

Here the CDR3 reads CASGSAFGTDTQYF. The CDR3 DNA reads TGTGCCAGCGGGTCAGCATTCGGCACAGATACGCAGTATTTT. This rearrangement joins TRBV6-5 to TRBJ2-3; no definite D call. The CDR3 has 14 amino acids. Germline-derived CDR1 and CDR2 are MNHEY and SVGAGI. V was clipped by 8 bases and J by 1 base, with 13 bases between them.

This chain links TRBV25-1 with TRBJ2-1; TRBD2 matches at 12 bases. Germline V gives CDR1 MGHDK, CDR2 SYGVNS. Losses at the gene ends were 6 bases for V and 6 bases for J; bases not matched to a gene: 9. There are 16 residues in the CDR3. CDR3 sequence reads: CASRSLGLAGPNEQFF. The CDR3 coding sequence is TGTGCCAGCAGGAGCCTCGGACTAGCGGGGCCCAATGAGCAGTTCTTC.

The CDR3 protein is CASSELVRQYF. The CDR3 DNA sequence: TGTGCCAGCAGTGAATTGGTGAGGCAGTACTTC. The chain combines TRBV2 with TRBJ2-7; unclear D gene. Trimming shortened V by 2 bases and J by 9 bases, and 8 bases separated the two germline ends. The CDR3 totals 11 residues. The germline V gene encodes CDR1 SNHLY and CDR2 FYNNEI.

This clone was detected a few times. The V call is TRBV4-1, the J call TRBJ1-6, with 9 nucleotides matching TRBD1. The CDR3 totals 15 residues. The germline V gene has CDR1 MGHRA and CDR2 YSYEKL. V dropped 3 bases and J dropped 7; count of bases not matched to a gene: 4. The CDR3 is CASSHRGTGNSPLHF. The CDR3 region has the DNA TGCGCCAGCAGCCACCGGGGGACAGGGAATTCACCCCTCCACTTT.

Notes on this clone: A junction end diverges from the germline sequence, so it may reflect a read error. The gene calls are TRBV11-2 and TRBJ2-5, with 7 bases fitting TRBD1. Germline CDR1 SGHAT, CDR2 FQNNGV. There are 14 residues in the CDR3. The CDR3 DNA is TGTGCTAGCAGCCCTATGGGACAGCAAGAGACCCAGTACTTC. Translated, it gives CASSPMGQQETQYF.

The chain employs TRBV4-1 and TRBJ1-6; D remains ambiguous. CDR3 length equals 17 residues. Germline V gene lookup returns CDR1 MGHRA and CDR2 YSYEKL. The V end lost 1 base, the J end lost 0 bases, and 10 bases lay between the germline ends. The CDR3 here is CASSQGPTSSYNSPLHF. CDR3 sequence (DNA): TGCGCCAGCAGCCAAGGCCCCACCAGCTCCTATAATTCACCCCTCCACTTT.

The chain's CDR3 is CASSVAGGRIQYF. CDR3 nucleotide sequence: TGTGCCAGCAGCGTAGCCGGGGGAAGGATCCAGTACTTC. V gene TRBV9 combines with J gene TRBJ2-5; D is perhaps TRBD2 (6 bases). CDR1 and CDR2 from the germline V gene are SGDLS and YYNGEE. The CDR3 is made up of 13 amino acids. Trimming left V 0 bases short and J 10 bases short, with 13 bases between.

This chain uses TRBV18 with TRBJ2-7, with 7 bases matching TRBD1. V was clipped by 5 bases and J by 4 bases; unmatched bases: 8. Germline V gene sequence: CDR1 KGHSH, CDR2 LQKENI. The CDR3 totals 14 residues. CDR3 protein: CASSSGTVGYEQYV. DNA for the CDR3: TGTGCCAGCTCATCCGGGACAGTCGGGTACGAGCAGTACGTC.

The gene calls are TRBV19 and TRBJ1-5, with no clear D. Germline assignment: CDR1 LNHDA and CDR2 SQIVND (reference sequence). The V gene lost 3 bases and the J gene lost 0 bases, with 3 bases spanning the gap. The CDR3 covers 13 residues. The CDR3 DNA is TGTGCCAGTAGTATCGCTAGCAATCAGCCCCAGCATTTT. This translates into CASSIASNQPQHF.